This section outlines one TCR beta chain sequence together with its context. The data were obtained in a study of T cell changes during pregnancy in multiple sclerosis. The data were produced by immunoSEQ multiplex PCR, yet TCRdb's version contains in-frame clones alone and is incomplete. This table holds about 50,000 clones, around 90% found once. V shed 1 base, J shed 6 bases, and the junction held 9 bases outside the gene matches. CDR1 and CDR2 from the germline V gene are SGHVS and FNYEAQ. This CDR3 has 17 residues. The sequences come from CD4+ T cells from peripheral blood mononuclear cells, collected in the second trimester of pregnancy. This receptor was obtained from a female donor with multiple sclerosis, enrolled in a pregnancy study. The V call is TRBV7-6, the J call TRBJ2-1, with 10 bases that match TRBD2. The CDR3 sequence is CASSLGAAGGIFNEQFF. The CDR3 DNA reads TGTGCCAGCAGCTTAGGAGCAGCGGGGGGGATCTTCAATGAGCAGTTCTTC.